This T cell receptor beta chain is from a study of blood T cell repertoires in COVID-19. Assay: immunoSEQ multiplex PCR; the TCRdb copy retains only in-frame clones and omits some. The profile covers about 66,000 clones, with around 93% appearing a single time and about 7.9% taken by the ten largest. The V end was cut by 5 bases, the J end by 2 bases, with 9 bases between. This CDR3 comprises 13 residues. Germline loops: CDR1 LNHDA, CDR2 SQIVND (reference sequence). Sequencing input: peripheral blood. This receptor was taken from a human donor in a cohort sampled during active COVID-19. The V call is TRBV19, the J call TRBJ2-5; D uncertain. The CDR3: CASSWATQETQYF. Written as DNA, the CDR3 is TGTGCCAGTAGTTGGGCCACTCAAGAGACCCAGTACTTC.